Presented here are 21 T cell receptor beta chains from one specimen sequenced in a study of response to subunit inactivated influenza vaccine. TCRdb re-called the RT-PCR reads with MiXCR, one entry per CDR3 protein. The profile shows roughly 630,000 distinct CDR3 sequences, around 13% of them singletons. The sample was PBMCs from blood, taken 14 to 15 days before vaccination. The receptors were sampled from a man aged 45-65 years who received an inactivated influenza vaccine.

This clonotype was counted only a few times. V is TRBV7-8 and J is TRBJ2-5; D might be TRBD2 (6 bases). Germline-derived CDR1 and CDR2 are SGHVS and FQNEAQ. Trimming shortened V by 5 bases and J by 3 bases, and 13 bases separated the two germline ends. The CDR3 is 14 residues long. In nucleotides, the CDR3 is TGTGCCAGCAGCCTGAGACTAGTGAAAGAGACCCAGTACTTC. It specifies CASSLRLVKETQYF.

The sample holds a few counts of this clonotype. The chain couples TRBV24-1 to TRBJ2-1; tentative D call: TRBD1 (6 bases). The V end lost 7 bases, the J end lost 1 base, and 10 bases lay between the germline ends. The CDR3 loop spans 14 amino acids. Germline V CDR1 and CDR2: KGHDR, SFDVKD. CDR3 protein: CATRDSGSYNEQFF. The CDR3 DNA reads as TGTGCCACCAGGGACAGTGGATCCTACAATGAGCAGTTCTTC.

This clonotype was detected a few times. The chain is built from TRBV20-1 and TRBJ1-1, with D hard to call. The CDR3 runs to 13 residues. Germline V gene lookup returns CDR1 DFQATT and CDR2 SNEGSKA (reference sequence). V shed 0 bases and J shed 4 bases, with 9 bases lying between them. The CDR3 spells CSAREFGFTEAFF. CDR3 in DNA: TGCAGTGCTAGAGAATTTGGGTTCACTGAAGCTTTCTTT.

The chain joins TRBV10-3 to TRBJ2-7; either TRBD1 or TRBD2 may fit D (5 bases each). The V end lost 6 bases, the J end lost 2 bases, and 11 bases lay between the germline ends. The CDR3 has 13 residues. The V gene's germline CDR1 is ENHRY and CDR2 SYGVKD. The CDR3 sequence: CAIRMMGAYEQYF. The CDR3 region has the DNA TGTGCCATCAGAATGATGGGGGCCTACGAGCAGTACTTC.

The chain's CDR3 is CASSLTSGRTTDTQYF. CDR3 nucleotides: TGTGCCAGCAGCTTAACTAGCGGGAGGACCACAGATACGCAGTATTTT. The gene calls are TRBV7-3 and TRBJ2-3; 10 nucleotides align to TRBD2. The CDR3 sequence is 16 residues long. CDR1 is SGHTA and CDR2 is FQGTGA in the germline V gene. Trimming removed 0 bases from V and 2 bases from J; junction bases left unmatched: 2.

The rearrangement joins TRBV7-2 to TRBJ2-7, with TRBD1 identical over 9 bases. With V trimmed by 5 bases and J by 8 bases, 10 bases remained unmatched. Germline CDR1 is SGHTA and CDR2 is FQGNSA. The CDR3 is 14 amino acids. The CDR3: CASSQGQGMGKQYF. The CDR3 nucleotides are TGTGCCAGCAGCCAAGGACAGGGGATGGGGAAGCAGTACTTC. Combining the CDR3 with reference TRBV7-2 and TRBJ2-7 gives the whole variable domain GAGVSQSPSNKVTEKGKDVELRCDPISGHTALYWYRQSLGQGLEFLIYFQGNSAPDKSGLPSDRFSAERTGGSVSTLTIQRTQQEDSAVYLCASSQGQGMGKQYFGPGTRLTVT.

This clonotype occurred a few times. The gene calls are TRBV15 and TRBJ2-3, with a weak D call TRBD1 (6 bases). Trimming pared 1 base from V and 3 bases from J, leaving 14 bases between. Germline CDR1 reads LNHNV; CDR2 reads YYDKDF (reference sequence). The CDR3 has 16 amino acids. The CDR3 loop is CATSRGVVRGTDTQYF. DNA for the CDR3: TGTGCCACCAGCAGAGGAGTCGTCAGGGGAACAGATACGCAGTATTTT.

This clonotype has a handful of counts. The CDR3 spells CSARVQGTYEQYF. The CDR3 DNA is TGCAGTGCTAGGGTACAGGGAACCTACGAGCAGTACTTC. The chain uses TRBV20-1 and TRBJ2-7; weak D call: TRBD1 (6 bases). The CDR3 is 13 amino acids. From germline, CDR1 is DFQATT and CDR2 SNEGSKA (reference sequence). V lost 3 bases and J 2 bases, leaving 11 bases between the germline ends.

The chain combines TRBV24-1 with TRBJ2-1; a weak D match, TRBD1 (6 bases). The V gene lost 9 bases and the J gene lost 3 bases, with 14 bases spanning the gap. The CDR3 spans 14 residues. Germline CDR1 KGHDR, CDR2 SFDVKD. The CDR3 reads CATARGRGYNEQFF. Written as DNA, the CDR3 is TGTGCCACCGCTCGGGGCAGGGGCTACAATGAGCAGTTCTTC.

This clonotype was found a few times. Written as DNA, the CDR3 is TGCGCCAGCAGCCCACAGGGGGTGGCGACCGGGGAGCTGTTTTTT. Translated: CASSPQGVATGELFF. The rearrangement links TRBV5-1 to TRBJ2-2; TRBD1 agrees at 8 bases. Germline values: CDR1 SGHRS, CDR2 YFSETQ. The trim removed 4 bases at V and 5 bases at J, leaving 7 bases unmatched. This CDR3 contains 15 residues. Combining the CDR3 with reference TRBV5-1 and TRBJ2-2 gives the whole variable domain KAGVTQTPRYLIKTRGQQVTLSCSPISGHRSVSWYQQTPGQGLQFLFEYFSETQRNKGNFPGRFSGRQFSNSRSEMNVSTLELGDSALYLCASSPQGVATGELFFGEGSRLTVL.

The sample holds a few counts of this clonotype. The CDR3 nucleotides read TGCAGCGTTGTTGGGACCGATAGGGAGCAGTACTTC. Translation gives CSVVGTDREQYF. The V call is TRBV29-1, the J call TRBJ2-7, with D perhaps being TRBD1 or TRBD2 (5 bases each). V lost 4 bases and J 7 bases, leaving 14 bases between the germline ends. CDR1 SQVTM and CDR2 ANQGSEA come from the germline V gene. CDR3 length: 12 residues.

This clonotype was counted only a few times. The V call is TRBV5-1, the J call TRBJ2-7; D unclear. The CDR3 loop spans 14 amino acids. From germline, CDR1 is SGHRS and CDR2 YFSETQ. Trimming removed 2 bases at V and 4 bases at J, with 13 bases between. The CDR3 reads CASSFQAEQYEQYF. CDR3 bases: TGCGCCAGCAGCTTCCAGGCGGAACAATACGAGCAGTACTTC.

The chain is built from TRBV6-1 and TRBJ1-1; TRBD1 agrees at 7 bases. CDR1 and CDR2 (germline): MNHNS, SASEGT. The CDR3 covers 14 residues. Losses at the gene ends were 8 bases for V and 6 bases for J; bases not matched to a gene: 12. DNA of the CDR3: TGTGCCAGCGGACTGGACAGGATGATCCCTGAAGCTTTCTTT. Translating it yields CASGLDRMIPEAFF.

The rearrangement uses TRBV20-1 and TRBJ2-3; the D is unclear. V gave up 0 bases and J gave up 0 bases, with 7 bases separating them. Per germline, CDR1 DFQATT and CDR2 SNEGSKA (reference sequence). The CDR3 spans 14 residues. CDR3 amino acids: CSARELVSTDTQYF. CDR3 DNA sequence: TGCAGTGCTAGAGAGCTGGTCAGCACAGATACGCAGTATTTT.

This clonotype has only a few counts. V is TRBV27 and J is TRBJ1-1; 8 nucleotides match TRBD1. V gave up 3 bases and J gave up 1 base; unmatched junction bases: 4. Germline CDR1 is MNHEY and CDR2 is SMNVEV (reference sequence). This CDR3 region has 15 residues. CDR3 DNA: TGTGCCAGCAGTTTTGCGGGACAGGAGAACACTGAAGCTTTCTTT. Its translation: CASSFAGQENTEAFF.

CDR3 residues: CASSRTDPNQPQHF. CDR3 nucleotides: TGTGCCAGCAGCCGGACCGACCCAAATCAGCCCCAGCATTTT. The V gene is TRBV5-5, the J gene TRBJ1-5; D gene uncertain. The CDR3 is made up of 14 amino acids. Germline assignment: CDR1 SGHKS and CDR2 YYEKEE (reference sequence). V shed 4 bases and J shed 4 bases, with 12 bases lying between them. The full variable domain, in which reference TRBV5-5 and TRBJ1-5 provide the parts outside the CDR3, is DAGVTQSPTHLIKTRGQQVTLRCSPISGHKSVSWYQQVLGQGPQFIFQYYEKEERGRGNFPDRFSARQFPNYSSELNVNALLLGDSALYLCASSRTDPNQPQHFGDGTRLSIL.

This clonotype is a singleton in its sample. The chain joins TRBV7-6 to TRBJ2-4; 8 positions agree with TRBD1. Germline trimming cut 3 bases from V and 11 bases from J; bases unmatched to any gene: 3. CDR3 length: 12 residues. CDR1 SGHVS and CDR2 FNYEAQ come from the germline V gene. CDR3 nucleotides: TGTGCCAGCAGCTTCGGACAGGGCGTTCAGTACTTC. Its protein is CASSFGQGVQYF.

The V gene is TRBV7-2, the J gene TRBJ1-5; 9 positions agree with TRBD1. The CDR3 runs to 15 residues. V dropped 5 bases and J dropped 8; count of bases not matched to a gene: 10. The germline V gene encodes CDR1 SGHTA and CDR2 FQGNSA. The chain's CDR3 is CASSTTGTGFKPQHF. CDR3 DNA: TGTGCCAGCAGCACAACCGGGACAGGGTTTAAGCCCCAGCATTTT.

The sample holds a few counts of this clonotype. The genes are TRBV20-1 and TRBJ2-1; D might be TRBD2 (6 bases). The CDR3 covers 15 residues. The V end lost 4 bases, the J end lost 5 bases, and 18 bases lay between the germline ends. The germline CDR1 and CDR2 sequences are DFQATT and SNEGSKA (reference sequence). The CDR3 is CSAKATSYYDNEQFF. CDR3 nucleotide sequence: TGCAGTGCTAAAGCTACTAGCTACTACGACAATGAGCAGTTCTTC.

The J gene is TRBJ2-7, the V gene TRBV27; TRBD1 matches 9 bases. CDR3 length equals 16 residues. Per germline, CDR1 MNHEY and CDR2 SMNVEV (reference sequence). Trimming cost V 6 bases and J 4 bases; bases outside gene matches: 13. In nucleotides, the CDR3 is TGTGCCAGCAGAACCGCCACCGGGACAGGGTATTACGAGCAGTACTTC. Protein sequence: CASRTATGTGYYEQYF.

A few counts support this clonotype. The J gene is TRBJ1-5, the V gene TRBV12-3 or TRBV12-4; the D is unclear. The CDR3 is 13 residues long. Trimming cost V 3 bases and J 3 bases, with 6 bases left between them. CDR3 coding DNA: TGTGCCAGCAGTTTCGCACCCAATCAGCCCCAGCATTTT. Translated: CASSFAPNQPQHF.